A selection of T cell receptor beta chains follows, all from one sample in a study of T cells in localized non-small cell lung cancer. Sequencing was performed with immunoSEQ multiplex PCR; in TCRdb, only in-frame clones are kept and a portion is missing. The table records 800 to 950 clones, roughly a fifth of them present only once. The sequenced sample was normal lung tissue next to the tumor, obtained before any cancer treatment. All receptors derive from a woman between 40 and 69 years old with stage II lung adenocarcinoma. Both conserved end residues are part of each CDR3. A D gene is named only where the DNA matches it firmly. Clone size is stated in some rows and not others, as once, few, many or a class when expanded.

v_gene,d_gene,abundance,j_gene,CDR3aa,CDR3nt
TRBV11-3,TRBD2,NA,TRBJ2-1,CASSPITSGGAGEQFF,TGTGCCAGCAGCCCAATTACTAGCGGGGGGGCAGGGGAGCAGTTCTTC
TRBV19,NA,NA,TRBJ2-4,CASSISTTAKNIQYF,TGTGCCAGTAGTATCTCGACAACAGCCAAAAACATTCAGTACTTC
TRBV9,NA,NA,TRBJ2-3,CASNAGSQGADTQYF,TGTGCCAGCAACGCGGGGTCCCAAGGGGCAGATACGCAGTATTTT
TRBV5-1,TRBD2,few,TRBJ2-5,CASSQGLAGGQETQYF,TGCGCCAGCAGCCAAGGACTAGCGGGGGGACAAGAGACCCAGTACTTC
TRBV19,NA,few,TRBJ1-1,CASTPVGRGGDTEAFF,TGTGCCAGTACCCCCGTCGGGAGGGGGGGCGACACTGAAGCTTTCTTT
TRBV18,TRBD2,NA,TRBJ2-6,CASSPRTSGGAGGANVLTF,TGTGCCAGCTCACCCCGGACTAGCGGGGGGGCGGGAGGGGCCAACGTCCTGACTTTC
TRBV29-1,NA,few,TRBJ1-1,CSVEDGNTEAFF,TGCAGCGTTGAAGACGGGAACACTGAAGCTTTCTTT
TRBV6-8,TRBD2,NA,TRBJ2-1,CASSYSTSANEQFF,TGTGCCAGCAGTTACTCCACTAGCGCCAATGAGCAGTTCTTC
TRBV19,NA,NA,TRBJ2-5,CASSSGASKQETQYF,TGTGCCAGTAGTAGCGGGGCCAGCAAACAAGAGACCCAGTACTTC
TRBV9,NA,few,TRBJ1-1,CASSEKGFTEAFF,TGTGCCAGCAGTGAAAAGGGATTTACTGAAGCTTTCTTT
TRBV19,NA,NA,TRBJ2-7,CASSSQFGNEQYF,TGTGCCAGTAGTTCCCAGTTTGGCAACGAGCAGTACTTC
TRBV15,NA,few,TRBJ1-2,CATSRDSEETYYGYTF,TGTGCCACCAGCAGAGATTCCGAGGAGACTTACTATGGCTACACCTTC